Listed below are T cell receptor beta chains from one sample, sequenced in a study of PD-L1 blockade in urothelial cancer. Profiling relied on immunoSEQ multiplex PCR, and the TCRdb table lists in-frame clones only, not all of them. The sample lists roughly 52,000 clones, 84% occurring once. The sequencing here drew on PBMCs, taken around atezolizumab (anti-PD-L1) treatment. The receptors come from a man aged 45-65 years with urothelial cancer. Each CDR3 is given with its conserved first and last residue. D genes are given only for firm matches. Not all rows give a size; the values are once, few, many and, for expanded clones, a class.

d_gene: TRBD2
abundance: NA
j_gene: TRBJ2-1
v_gene: TRBV6-4
CDR3aa: CASSDSRGGYNEQFF
CDR3nt: TGTGCCAGCAGTGACTCGCGGGGGGGCTACAATGAGCAGTTCTTC

d_gene: NA
abundance: NA
j_gene: TRBJ2-7
v_gene: TRBV11-3
CDR3aa: CASTPLSGYEQYF
CDR3nt: TGTGCCAGCACCCCACTTTCCGGCTACGAGCAGTACTTC

d_gene: TRBD2
abundance: NA
j_gene: TRBJ2-3
v_gene: TRBV4-1
CDR3aa: CASSQGGLAQDTQYF
CDR3nt: TGCGCCAGCAGCCAGGGGGGACTAGCCCAAGATACGCAGTATTTT

d_gene: NA
abundance: once
j_gene: TRBJ1-2
v_gene: TRBV25-1
CDR3aa: CASSPQTESYGYTF
CDR3nt: TGTGCCAGCAGTCCCCAGACAGAATCTTATGGCTACACCTTC

d_gene: NA
abundance: once
j_gene: TRBJ1-6
v_gene: TRBV14
CDR3aa: CASSYEGGNSPLHF
CDR3nt: TGTGCCAGCAGCTATGAAGGCGGGAATTCACCCCTCCACTTT

d_gene: TRBD1
abundance: NA
j_gene: TRBJ1-2
v_gene: TRBV6-6
CDR3aa: CASSYLGQANYGYTF
CDR3nt: TGTGCCAGCAGTTACTTAGGACAGGCCAACTATGGCTACACCTTC

d_gene: NA
abundance: NA
j_gene: TRBJ2-1
v_gene: TRBV10-2
CDR3aa: CASKEGMDSSYNEQFF
CDR3nt: TGCGCCAGCAAGGAGGGGATGGATAGCTCCTACAATGAGCAGTTCTTC

d_gene: NA
abundance: NA
j_gene: TRBJ2-2
v_gene: TRBV6-5
CDR3aa: CASSYLGVAAAGELFF
CDR3nt: TGTGCCAGCAGTTATCTGGGGGTAGCGGCCGCCGGGGAGCTGTTTTTT

d_gene: TRBD1
abundance: once
j_gene: TRBJ2-2
v_gene: TRBV7-3
CDR3aa: CASSSGTGATGELFF
CDR3nt: TGTGCCAGCAGTTCCGGGACAGGGGCGACCGGGGAGCTGTTTTTT

d_gene: TRBD1
abundance: NA
j_gene: TRBJ1-2
v_gene: TRBV5-1
CDR3aa: CASRFEDRGYGYTF
CDR3nt: TGCGCCAGCAGATTTGAGGACAGGGGCTATGGCTACACCTTC

d_gene: NA
abundance: NA
j_gene: TRBJ2-7
v_gene: TRBV7-9
CDR3aa: CASSLQATYEQYF
CDR3nt: TGTGCCAGCAGCTTACAGGCCACCTACGAGCAGTACTTC

d_gene: TRBD1
abundance: NA
j_gene: TRBJ2-3
v_gene: TRBV9
CDR3aa: CASSVEGVPRGQASTDTQYF
CDR3nt: TGTGCCAGCAGCGTAGAGGGAGTCCCTAGGGGGCAAGCTAGCACAGATACGCAGTATTTT

d_gene: NA
abundance: NA
j_gene: TRBJ1-6
v_gene: TRBV5-5
CDR3aa: CASSGQSGPPLHF
CDR3nt: TGTGCCAGCAGCGGACAGTCCGGTCCACCCCTCCACTTT

d_gene: NA
abundance: NA
j_gene: TRBJ1-3
v_gene: TRBV19
CDR3aa: CASRFPGTGNTIYF
CDR3nt: TGTGCCAGTAGATTCCCAGGGACTGGAAACACCATATATTTT

d_gene: TRBD1
abundance: NA
j_gene: TRBJ1-4
v_gene: TRBV11-3
CDR3aa: CASSLASDRASEKLFF
CDR3nt: TGTGCCAGCAGCTTAGCTTCCGACAGGGCGAGTGAAAAACTGTTTTTT

d_gene: NA
abundance: NA
j_gene: TRBJ2-2
v_gene: TRBV7-3
CDR3aa: CASSKQLGGLGTGELFF
CDR3nt: TGTGCCAGCAGCAAGCAATTAGGAGGGTTGGGAACCGGGGAGCTGTTTTTT

d_gene: NA
abundance: NA
j_gene: TRBJ1-6
v_gene: TRBV7-9
CDR3aa: CASSWGGPGTSPLHF
CDR3nt: TGTGCCAGCAGCTGGGGGGGACCGGGTACTTCACCCCTCCACTTT

d_gene: NA
abundance: NA
j_gene: TRBJ2-7
v_gene: TRBV7-9
CDR3aa: CASSPTRGGLGSSYEQYF
CDR3nt: TGTGCCAGCAGCCCAACGAGGGGGGGTTTGGGTAGCTCCTACGAGCAGTACTTC

d_gene: NA
abundance: NA
j_gene: TRBJ1-5
v_gene: TRBV23-1
CDR3aa: CASSQSTAFPPGNQPQHF
CDR3nt: TGCGCCAGCAGTCAATCAACAGCTTTTCCTCCAGGCAATCAGCCCCAGCATTTT

d_gene: NA
abundance: NA
j_gene: TRBJ1-5
v_gene: TRBV10-3
CDR3aa: CATVQGLSNQPQHF
CDR3nt: TGTGCCACAGTACAGGGTTTAAGCAATCAGCCCCAGCATTTT

d_gene: NA
abundance: few
j_gene: TRBJ1-5
v_gene: TRBV7-2
CDR3aa: CASSLAAFGGQQPQHF
CDR3nt: TGTGCCAGCAGCTTAGCGGCGTTTGGAGGGCAGCAGCCCCAGCATTTT

d_gene: TRBD1
abundance: NA
j_gene: TRBJ1-2
v_gene: TRBV19
CDR3aa: CASSIERGRDGYTF
CDR3nt: TGTGCCAGTAGTATAGAGAGGGGGCGAGATGGCTACACCTTC

d_gene: NA
abundance: NA
j_gene: TRBJ2-3
v_gene: TRBV10-2
CDR3aa: CASSDGGANTQYF
CDR3nt: TGCGCCAGCAGTGATGGGGGCGCAAATACGCAGTATTTT

d_gene: TRBD1
abundance: NA
j_gene: TRBJ2-1
v_gene: TRBV19
CDR3aa: CASSKTSGQGINEQFF
CDR3nt: TGTGCCAGTAGTAAAACCTCGGGACAGGGGATCAATGAGCAGTTCTTC

d_gene: NA
abundance: NA
j_gene: TRBJ1-5
v_gene: TRBV7-8
CDR3aa: CASSFPGVNQPQHF
CDR3nt: TGTGCCAGCAGCTTCCCGGGTGTGAATCAGCCCCAGCATTTT